These 4 T cell receptor beta chains share one sample of origin, sequenced in a study of blood T cell repertoires in COVID-19. The table came from immunoSEQ multiplex PCR; TCRdb's copy has only in-frame clones and leaves some out. The top ten hold around 15% of the sample, which has roughly 150,000 clones, roughly 82% seen once. Sequenced material: peripheral blood. The receptor source for this set is a human donor with acute or convalescent COVID-19. The donor label of this sample is uncertain.

This clone was seen only once. This chain joins TRBV6-2 or TRBV6-3 and TRBJ2-7; D perhaps matches TRBD2 (5 bases). Germline V gene sequence: CDR1 MNHEY, CDR2 SVGEGT. The V and J ends lost 2 bases and 0 bases respectively, with 8 bases between them. The CDR3 consists of 14 residues. The chain's CDR3 is CASSYEGNSYEQYF. CDR3 DNA: TGTGCCAGCAGTTACGAGGGTAACTCCTACGAGCAGTACTTC.

The chain uses TRBV12-3 or TRBV12-4 and TRBJ1-2; D is possibly TRBD1 (5 bases). The CDR3 has 12 residues. V was shortened by 3 bases and J by 12 bases, with 14 bases between the two germline ends. The CDR3: CASSLRTYHNTF. CDR3 nucleotides: TGTGCCAGCAGTTTGCGGACATACCATAACACCTTC.

The V and J genes are TRBV19 and TRBJ2-2; possibly TRBD2 for D (5 bases). V was trimmed by 10 bases and J by 7 bases, leaving 19 bases between them. This CDR3 region has 14 residues. Germline V gives CDR1 LNHDA, CDR2 SQIVND (reference sequence). The CDR3 sequence: CATSLRDINGELFF. CDR3 DNA sequence: TGTGCCACATCCCTGAGGGATATCAACGGGGAGCTGTTTTTT.

The gene calls are TRBV11-2 and TRBJ2-7, with 13 bases that match TRBD2. CDR3 length: 15 amino acids. Germline CDR1 and CDR2: SGHAT and FQNNGV. J lost 7 bases, V lost 1 base, and 4 bases had no gene match. The CDR3: CASSLALAGGREQYF. The DNA of the CDR3 is TGTGCCAGCAGCTTAGCACTAGCGGGGGGGCGTGAGCAGTACTTC.